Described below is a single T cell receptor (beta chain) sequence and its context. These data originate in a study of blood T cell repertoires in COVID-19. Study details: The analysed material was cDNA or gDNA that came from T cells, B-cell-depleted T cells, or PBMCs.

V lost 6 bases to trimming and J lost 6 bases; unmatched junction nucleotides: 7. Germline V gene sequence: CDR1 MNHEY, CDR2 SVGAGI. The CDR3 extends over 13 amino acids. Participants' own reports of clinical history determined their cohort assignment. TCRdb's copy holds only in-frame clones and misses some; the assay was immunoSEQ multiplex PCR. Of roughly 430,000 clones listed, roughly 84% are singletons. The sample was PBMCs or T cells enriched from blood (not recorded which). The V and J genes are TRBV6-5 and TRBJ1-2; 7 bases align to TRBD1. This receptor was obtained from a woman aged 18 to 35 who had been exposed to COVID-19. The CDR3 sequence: CASRTGTDDGYTF. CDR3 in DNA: TGTGCCAGCAGAACTGGGACAGACGATGGCTACACCTTC.